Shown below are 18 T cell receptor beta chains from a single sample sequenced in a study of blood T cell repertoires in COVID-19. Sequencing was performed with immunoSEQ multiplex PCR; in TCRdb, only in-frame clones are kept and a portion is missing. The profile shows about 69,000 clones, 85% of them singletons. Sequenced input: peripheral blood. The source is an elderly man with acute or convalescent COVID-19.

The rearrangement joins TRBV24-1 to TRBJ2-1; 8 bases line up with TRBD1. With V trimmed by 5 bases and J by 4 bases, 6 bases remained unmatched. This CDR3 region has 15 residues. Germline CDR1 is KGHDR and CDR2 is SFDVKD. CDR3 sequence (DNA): TGTGCCACCAGTGTTACAGGGGGGATTTACAATGAGCAGTTCTTC. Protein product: CATSVTGGIYNEQFF.

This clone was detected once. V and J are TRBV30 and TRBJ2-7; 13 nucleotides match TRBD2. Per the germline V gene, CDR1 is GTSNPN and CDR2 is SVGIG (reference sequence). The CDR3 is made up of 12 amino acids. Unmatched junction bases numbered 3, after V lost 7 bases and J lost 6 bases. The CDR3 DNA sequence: TGTGCCTCGGGACTAGCGGGACTCGAGCAGTACTTC. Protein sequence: CASGLAGLEQYF.

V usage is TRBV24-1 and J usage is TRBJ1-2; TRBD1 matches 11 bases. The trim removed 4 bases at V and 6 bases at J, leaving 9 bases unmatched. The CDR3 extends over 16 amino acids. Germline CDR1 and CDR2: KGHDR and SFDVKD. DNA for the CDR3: TGTGCCACCAGTGAGTCCGGGACAGGGGGTCCCCATGGCTACACCTTC. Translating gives CATSESGTGGPHGYTF.

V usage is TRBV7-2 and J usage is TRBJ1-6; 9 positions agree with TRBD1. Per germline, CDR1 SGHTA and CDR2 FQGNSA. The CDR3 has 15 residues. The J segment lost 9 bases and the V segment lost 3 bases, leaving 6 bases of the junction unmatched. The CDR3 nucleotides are TGTGCCAGCAGCTTTGGGGGACAGGGAAGTTCACCCCTCCACTTT. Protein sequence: CASSFGGQGSSPLHF.

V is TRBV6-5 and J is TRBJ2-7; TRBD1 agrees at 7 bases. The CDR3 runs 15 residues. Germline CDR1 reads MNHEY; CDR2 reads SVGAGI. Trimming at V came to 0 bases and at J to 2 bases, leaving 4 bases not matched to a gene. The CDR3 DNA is TGTGCCAGCAGTTACTCCCGACAGGGAACCTACGAGCAGTACTTC. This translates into CASSYSRQGTYEQYF.

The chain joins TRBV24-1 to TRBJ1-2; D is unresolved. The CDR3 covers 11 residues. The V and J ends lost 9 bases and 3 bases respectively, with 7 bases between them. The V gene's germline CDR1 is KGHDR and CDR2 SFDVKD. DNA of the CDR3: TGTGCCACCTGGGGAGACTATGGCTACACCTTC. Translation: CATWGDYGYTF.

CDR3 loop: CASSIRNSDSPLHF. The CDR3 nucleotides are TGTGCCAGCAGCATTCGAAATTCGGATTCACCCCTCCACTTT. V usage is TRBV9 and J usage is TRBJ1-6; D not certain. The germline CDR1 and CDR2 sequences are SGDLS and YYNGEE. The V end lost 4 bases, the J end lost 8 bases, and 13 bases lay between the germline ends. The CDR3 loop spans 14 amino acids.

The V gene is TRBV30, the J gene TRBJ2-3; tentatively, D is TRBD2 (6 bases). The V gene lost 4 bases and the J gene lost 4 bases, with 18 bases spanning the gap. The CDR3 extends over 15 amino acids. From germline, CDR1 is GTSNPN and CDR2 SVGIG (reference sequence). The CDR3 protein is CAWTRLVWSSDTQYF. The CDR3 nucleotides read TGTGCCTGGACTCGACTAGTTTGGTCTTCAGATACGCAGTATTTT.

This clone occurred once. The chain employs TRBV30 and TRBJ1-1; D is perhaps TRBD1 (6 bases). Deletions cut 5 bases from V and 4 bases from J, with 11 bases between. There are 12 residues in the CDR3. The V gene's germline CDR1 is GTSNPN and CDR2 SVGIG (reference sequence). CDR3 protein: CAWDRGGTEAFF. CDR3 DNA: TGTGCCTGGGATAGGGGGGGCACTGAAGCTTTCTTT.

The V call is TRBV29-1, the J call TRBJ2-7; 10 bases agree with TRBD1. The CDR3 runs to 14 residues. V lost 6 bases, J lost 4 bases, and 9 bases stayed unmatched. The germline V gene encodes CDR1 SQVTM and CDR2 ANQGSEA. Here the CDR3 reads CSVAPGQGFYEQYF. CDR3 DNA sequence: TGCAGCGTCGCCCCGGGACAGGGGTTTTACGAGCAGTACTTC.

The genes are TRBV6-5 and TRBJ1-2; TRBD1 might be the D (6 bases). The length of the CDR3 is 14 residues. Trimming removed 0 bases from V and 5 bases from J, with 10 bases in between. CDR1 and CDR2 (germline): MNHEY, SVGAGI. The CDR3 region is CASSYSSGTYGYTF. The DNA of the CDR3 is TGTGCCAGCAGTTACTCAAGCGGGACATATGGCTACACCTTC.

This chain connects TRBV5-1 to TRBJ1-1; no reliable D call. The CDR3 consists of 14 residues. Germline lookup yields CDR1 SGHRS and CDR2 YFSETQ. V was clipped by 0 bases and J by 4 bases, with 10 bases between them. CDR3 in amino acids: CASSLAGLGTEAFF. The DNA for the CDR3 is TGCGCCAGCAGCTTGGCGGGGTTGGGCACTGAAGCTTTCTTT.

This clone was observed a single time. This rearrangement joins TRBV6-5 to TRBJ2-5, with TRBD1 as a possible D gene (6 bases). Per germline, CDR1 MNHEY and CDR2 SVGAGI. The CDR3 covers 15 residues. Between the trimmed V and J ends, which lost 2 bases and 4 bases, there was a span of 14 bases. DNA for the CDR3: TGTGCCAGCAGTTACGGCGGACAGCCGATAGAGACCCAGTACTTC. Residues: CASSYGGQPIETQYF.

The CDR3 DNA sequence: TGTGCCAGCAGCCTTGCGGGACAGACCAATTCACCCCTCCACTTT. It codes for CASSLAGQTNSPLHF. This chain joins TRBV11-3 and TRBJ1-6; 7 positions match TRBD1. The ends lost 5 bases at V and 7 bases at J; junction bases unmatched: 8. In germline, CDR1 is SGHNT, CDR2 YENEEA. This CDR3 is 15 amino acids long.

DNA for the CDR3: TGTGCCAGTAGTTTGAATACAGGGAACACTGAAGCTTTCTTT. It is translated as CASSLNTGNTEAFF. The V gene is TRBV19, the J gene TRBJ1-1; weak D call: TRBD1 (5 bases). V dropped 5 bases and J dropped 1 base, with 11 bases sitting between them. The length of the CDR3 is 14 residues. CDR1 is LNHDA and CDR2 is SQIVND in the germline V gene (reference sequence).

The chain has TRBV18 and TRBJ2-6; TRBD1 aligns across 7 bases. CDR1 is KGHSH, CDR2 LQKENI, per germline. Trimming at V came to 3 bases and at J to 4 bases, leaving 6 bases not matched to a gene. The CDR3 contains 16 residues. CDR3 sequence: CASSPRQGTGANVLTF. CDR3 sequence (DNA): TGTGCCAGCTCACCTAGACAGGGCACCGGGGCCAACGTCCTGACTTTC.

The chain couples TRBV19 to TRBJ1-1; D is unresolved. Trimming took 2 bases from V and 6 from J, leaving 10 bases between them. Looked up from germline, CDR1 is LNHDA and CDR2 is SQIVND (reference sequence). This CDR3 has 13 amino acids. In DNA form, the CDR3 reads TGTGCCAGTAGTATACGGAGTTTATCTGAAGCTTTCTTT. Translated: CASSIRSLSEAFF.

CDR3 amino acids: CASRMDSYSNQPQHF. In nucleotides, the CDR3 is TGTGCCAGCAGGATGGACAGCTATAGCAATCAGCCCCAGCATTTT. The chain joins TRBV2 to TRBJ1-5; a possible D gene is TRBD1 (6 bases). From germline, CDR1 is SNHLY and CDR2 FYNNEI. Trimming shortened V by 6 bases and J by 0 bases, and 12 bases separated the two germline ends. The CDR3 sequence is 15 residues long.